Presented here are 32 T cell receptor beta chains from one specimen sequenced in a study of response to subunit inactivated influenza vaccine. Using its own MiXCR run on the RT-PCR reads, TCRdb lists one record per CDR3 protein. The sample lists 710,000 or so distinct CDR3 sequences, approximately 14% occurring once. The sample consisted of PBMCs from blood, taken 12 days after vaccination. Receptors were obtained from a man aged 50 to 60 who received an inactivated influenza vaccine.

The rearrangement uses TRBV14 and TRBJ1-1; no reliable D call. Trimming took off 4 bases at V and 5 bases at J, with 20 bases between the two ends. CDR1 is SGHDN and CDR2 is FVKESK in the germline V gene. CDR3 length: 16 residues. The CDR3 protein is CASSPAPWSFMTEAFF. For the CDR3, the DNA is TGTGCCAGCAGCCCAGCCCCGTGGTCCTTTATGACTGAAGCTTTCTTT.

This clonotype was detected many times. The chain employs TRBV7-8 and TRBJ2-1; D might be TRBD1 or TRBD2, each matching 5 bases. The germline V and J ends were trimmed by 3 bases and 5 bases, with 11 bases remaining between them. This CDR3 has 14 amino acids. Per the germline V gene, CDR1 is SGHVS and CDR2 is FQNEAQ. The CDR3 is CASSLAGTNNEQFF. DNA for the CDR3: TGTGCCAGCAGCTTGGCCGGGACCAACAATGAGCAGTTCTTC.

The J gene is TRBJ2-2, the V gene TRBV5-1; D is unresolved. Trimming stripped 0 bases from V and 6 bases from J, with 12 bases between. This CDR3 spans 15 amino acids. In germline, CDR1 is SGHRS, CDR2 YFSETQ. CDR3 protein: CASSLGQIVPGELFF. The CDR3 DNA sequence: TGCGCCAGCAGCTTGGGTCAGATCGTTCCCGGGGAGCTGTTTTTT.

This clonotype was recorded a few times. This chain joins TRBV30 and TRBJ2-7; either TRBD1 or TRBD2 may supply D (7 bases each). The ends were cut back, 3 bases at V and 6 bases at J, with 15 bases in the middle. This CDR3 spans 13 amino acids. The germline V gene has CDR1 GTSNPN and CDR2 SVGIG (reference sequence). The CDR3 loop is CAWSSTGEGEQYF. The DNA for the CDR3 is TGTGCCTGGAGCAGTACAGGGGAGGGCGAGCAGTACTTC.

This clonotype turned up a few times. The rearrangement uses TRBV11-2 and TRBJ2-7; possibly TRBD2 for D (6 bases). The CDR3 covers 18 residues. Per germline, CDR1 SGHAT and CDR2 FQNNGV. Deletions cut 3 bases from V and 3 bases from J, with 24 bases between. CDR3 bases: TGTGCCAGCAGCTTCTCGGCGGAGGGGCTGATTGGCCTCTACGAGCAGTACTTC. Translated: CASSFSAEGLIGLYEQYF.

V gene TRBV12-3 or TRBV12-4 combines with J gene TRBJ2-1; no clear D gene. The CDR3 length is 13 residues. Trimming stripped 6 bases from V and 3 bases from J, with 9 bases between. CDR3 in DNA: TGTGCCAGCAGCAATTACAGCTACAATGAGCAGTTCTTC. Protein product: CASSNYSYNEQFF.

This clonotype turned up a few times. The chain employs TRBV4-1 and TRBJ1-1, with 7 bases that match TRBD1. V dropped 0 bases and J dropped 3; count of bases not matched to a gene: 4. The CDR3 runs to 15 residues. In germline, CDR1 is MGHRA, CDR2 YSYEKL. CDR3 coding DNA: TGCGCCAGCAGCCAAGATCCCAGGGGGGACACTGAAGCTTTCTTT. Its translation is CASSQDPRGDTEAFF.

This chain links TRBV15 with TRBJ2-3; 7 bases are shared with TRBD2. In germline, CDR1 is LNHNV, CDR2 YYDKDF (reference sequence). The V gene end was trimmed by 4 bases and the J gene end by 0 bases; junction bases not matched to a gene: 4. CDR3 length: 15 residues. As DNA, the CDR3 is TGTGCCACCAGCACCCTGACTAGCAGCACAGATACGCAGTATTTT. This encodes CATSTLTSSTDTQYF.

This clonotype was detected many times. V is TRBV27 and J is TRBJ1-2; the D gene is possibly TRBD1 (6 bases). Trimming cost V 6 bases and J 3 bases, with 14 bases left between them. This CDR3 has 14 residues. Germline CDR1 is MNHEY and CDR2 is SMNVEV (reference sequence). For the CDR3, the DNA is TGTGCCAGCAGCAGAAGACAGGAAGACTATGGCTACACCTTC. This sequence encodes CASSRRQEDYGYTF.

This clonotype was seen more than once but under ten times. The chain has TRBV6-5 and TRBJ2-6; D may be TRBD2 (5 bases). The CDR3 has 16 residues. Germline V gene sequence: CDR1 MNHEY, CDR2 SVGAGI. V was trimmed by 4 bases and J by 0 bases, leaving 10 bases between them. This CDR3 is CASSFGLSSGANVLTF. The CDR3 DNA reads TGTGCCAGCAGTTTCGGACTGAGCTCTGGGGCCAACGTCCTGACTTTC.

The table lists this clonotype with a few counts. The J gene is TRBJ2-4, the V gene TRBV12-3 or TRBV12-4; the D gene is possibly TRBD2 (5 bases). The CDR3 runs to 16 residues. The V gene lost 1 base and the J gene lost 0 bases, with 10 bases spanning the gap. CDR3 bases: TGTGCCAGCAGTTTAGAAGGAGGACTAGCCAAAAACATTCAGTACTTC. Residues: CASSLEGGLAKNIQYF.

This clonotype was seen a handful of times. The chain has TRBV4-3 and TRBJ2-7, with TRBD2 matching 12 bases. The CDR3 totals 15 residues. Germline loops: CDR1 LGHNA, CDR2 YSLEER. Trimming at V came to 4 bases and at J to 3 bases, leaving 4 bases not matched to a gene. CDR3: CASSRTSGDFYEQYF. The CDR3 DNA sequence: TGCGCCAGCAGCCGGACTAGCGGGGACTTCTACGAGCAGTACTTC.

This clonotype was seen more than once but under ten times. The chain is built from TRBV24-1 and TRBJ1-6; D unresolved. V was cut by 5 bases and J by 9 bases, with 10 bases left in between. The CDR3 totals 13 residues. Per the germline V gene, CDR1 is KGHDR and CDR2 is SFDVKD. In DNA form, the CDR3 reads TGTGCCACCAGTGTCGGAGTTGGTTCACCCCTCCACTTT. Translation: CATSVGVGSPLHF.

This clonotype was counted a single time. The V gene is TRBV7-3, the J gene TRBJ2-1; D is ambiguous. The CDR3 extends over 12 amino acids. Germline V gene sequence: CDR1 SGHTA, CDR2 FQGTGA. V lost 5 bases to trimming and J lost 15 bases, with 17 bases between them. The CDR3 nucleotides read TGTGCCAGCAGCCCGGACCGCGTGGATCTGTTCTTC. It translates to CASSPDRVDLFF.

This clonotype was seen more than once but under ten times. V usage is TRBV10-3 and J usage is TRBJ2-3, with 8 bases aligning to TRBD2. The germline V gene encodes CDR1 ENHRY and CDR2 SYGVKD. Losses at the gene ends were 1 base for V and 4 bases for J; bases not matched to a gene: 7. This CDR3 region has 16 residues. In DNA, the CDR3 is TGTGCCATCAGTGAGTTGTCGGGGGGGCCTCCAGATACGCAGTATTTT. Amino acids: CAISELSGGPPDTQYF.

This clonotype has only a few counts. CDR3 residues: CASGRGTIEQYF. Written as DNA, the CDR3 is TGTGCCAGCGGCCGGGGGACTATCGAGCAGTACTTC. This chain joins TRBV7-2 and TRBJ2-7, with 7 bases matching TRBD2. The V segment lost 8 bases and the J segment 6 bases; nucleotides outside the gene matches: 7. Per germline, CDR1 SGHTA and CDR2 FQGNSA. The CDR3 is 12 amino acids.

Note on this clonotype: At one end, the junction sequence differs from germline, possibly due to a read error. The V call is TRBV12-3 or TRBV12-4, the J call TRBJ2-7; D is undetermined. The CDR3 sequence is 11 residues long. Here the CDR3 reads CATSSLGEQYF. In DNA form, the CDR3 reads TGTGCCACCAGTTCTTTGGGGGAGCAGTACTTC.

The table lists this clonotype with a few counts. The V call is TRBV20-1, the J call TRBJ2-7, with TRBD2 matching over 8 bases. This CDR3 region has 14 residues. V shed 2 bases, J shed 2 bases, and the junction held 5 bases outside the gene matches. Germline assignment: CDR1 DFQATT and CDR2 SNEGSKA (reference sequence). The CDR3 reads CSARSLAGAYEQYF. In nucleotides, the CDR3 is TGCAGTGCTAGATCTCTAGCGGGTGCCTACGAGCAGTACTTC.

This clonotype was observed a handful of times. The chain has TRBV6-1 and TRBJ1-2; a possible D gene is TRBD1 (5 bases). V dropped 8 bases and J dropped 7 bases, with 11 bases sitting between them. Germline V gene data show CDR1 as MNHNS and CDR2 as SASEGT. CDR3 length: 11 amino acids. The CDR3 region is CASDSFGGYTF. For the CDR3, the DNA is TGTGCCAGCGACAGTTTCGGTGGCTACACCTTC.

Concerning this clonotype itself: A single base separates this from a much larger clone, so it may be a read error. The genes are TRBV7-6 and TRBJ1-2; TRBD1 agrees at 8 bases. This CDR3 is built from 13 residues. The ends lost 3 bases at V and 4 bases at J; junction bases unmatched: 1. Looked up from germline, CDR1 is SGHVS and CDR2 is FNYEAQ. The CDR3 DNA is TGTGCCAGCAGCTTCGGGACAGGCTATGGCTACACCTTC. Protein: CASSFGTGYGYTF.

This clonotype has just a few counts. The CDR3 here is CASGPGLGQPQHF. CDR3 DNA: TGCGCCAGCGGACCGGGCCTTGGGCAGCCCCAGCATTTT. V is TRBV5-1 and J is TRBJ1-5, with no clear D. The V and J ends lost 7 bases and 7 bases respectively, with 15 bases between them. CDR1 is SGHRS and CDR2 is YFSETQ in the germline V gene. This CDR3 spans 13 amino acids.

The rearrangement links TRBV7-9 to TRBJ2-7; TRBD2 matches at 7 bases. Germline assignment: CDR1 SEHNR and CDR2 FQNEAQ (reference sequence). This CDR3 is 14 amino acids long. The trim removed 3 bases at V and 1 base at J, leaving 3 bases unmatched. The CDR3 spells CASSFTSASYEQYF. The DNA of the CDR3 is TGTGCCAGCAGCTTTACTAGCGCTTCCTACGAGCAGTACTTC.

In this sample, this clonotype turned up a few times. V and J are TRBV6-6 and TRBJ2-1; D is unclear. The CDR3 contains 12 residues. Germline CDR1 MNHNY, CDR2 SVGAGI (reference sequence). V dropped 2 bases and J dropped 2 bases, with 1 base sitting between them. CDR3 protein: CASSYAYNEQFF. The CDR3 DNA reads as TGTGCCAGCAGTTACGCCTACAATGAGCAGTTCTTC.

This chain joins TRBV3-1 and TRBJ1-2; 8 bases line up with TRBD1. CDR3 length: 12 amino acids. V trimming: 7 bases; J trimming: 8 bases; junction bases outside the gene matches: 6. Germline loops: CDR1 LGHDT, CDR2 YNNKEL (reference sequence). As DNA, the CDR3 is TGTGCCAGCACCACGACAGGGGCGGGCTACACCTTC. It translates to CASTTTGAGYTF.

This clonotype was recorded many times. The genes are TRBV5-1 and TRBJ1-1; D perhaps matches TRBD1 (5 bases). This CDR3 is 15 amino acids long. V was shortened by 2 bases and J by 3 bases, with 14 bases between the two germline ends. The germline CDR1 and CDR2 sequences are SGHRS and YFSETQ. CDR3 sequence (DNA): TGCGCCAGCAGCTTCAGGGCGTCCGGGGACACTGAAGCTTTCTTT. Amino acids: CASSFRASGDTEAFF.

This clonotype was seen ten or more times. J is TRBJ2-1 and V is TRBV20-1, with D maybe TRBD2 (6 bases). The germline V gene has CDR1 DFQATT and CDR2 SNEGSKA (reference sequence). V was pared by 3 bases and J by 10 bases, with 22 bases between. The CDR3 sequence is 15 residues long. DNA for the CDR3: TGCAGTGCTAGGAGTAGTAGGGACTGGACCAACGAGCAGTTCTTC. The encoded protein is CSARSSRDWTNEQFF.

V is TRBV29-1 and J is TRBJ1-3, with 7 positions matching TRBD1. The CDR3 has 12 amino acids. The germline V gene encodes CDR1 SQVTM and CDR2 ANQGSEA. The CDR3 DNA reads TGCTGCGCCGGGACAGATGGAAACACCATATATTTT. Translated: CCAGTDGNTIYF.

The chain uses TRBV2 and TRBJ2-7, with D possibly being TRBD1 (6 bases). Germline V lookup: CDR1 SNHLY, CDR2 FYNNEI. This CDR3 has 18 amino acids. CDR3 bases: TGTACCTTCAGTTTCGCCGGTAGCTCCAGGGGCCGAAAATACGAGCAGTACTTC. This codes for CTFSFAGSSRGRKYEQYF.

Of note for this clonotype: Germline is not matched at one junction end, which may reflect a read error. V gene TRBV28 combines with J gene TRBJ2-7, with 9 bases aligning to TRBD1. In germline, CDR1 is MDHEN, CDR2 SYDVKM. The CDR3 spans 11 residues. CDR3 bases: TGTGCCAGCAGTTCCCTTCGGGACAGGGACTTC. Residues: CASSSLRDRDF.

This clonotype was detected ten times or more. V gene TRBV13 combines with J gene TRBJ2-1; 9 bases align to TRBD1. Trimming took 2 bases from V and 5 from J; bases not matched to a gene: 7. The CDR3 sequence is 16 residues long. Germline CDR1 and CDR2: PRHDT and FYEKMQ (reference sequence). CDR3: CASSLQGQGRDNEQFF. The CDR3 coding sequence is TGTGCCAGCAGCTTACAGGGACAGGGACGGGACAATGAGCAGTTCTTC.

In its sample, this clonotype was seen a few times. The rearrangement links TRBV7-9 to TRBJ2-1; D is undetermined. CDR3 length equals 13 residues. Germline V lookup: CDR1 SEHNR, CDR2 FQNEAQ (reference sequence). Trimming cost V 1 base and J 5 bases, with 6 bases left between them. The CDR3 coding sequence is TGTGCCAGCAGCTTAGGACTTGACAATGAGCAGTTCTTC. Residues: CASSLGLDNEQFF.

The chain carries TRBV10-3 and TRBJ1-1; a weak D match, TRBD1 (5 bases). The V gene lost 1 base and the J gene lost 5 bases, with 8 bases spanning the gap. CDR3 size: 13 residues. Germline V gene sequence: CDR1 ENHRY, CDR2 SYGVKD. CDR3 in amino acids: CAISEYRGTEAFF. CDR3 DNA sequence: TGTGCCATCAGTGAGTACCGGGGGACTGAAGCTTTCTTT.